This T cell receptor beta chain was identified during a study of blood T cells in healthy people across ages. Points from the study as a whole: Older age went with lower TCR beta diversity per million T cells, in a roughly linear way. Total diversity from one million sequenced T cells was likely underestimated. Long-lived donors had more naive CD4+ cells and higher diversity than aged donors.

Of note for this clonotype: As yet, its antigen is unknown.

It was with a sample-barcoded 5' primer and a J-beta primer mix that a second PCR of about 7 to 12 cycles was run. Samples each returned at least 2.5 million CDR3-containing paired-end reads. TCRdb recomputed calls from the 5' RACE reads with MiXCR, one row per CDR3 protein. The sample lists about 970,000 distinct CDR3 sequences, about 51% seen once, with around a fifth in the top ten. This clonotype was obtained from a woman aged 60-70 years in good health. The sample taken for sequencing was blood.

In DNA, the CDR3 is TGTGCCAGCAGTGTGAGGACTAGCGGGTTCACAGATACGCAGTATTTT. It translates to CASSVRTSGFTDTQYF. This chain uses TRBV6-1 with TRBJ2-3, with 11 bases lining up with TRBD2. The J segment lost 2 bases and the V segment lost 4 bases, leaving 5 bases of the junction unmatched. The CDR3 runs to 16 residues. Germline V lookup: CDR1 MNHNS, CDR2 SASEGT.